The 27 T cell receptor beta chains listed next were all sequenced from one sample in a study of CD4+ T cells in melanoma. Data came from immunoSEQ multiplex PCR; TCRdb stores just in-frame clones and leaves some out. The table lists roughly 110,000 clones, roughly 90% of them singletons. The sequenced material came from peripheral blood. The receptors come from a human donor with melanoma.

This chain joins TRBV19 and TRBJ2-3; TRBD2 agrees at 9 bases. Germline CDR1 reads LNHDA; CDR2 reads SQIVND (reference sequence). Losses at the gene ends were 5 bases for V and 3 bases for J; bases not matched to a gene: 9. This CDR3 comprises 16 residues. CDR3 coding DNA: TGTGCCAGTAGTTCCAAGCGGGGGGCCCTAACAGATACGCAGTATTTT. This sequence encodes CASSSKRGALTDTQYF.

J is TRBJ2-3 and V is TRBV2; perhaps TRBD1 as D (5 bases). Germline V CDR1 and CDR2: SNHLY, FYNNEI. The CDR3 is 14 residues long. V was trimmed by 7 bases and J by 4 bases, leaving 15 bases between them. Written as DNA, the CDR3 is TGTGCCAGCACTAGGACACCCTTCGCAGATACGCAGTATTTT. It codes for CASTRTPFADTQYF.

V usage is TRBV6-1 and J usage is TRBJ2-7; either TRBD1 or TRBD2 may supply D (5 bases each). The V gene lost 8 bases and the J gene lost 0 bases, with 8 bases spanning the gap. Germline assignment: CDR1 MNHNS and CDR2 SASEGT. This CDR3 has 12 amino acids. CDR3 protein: CASDGASYEQYF. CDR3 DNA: TGTGCCAGCGACGGGGCCTCCTACGAGCAGTACTTC.

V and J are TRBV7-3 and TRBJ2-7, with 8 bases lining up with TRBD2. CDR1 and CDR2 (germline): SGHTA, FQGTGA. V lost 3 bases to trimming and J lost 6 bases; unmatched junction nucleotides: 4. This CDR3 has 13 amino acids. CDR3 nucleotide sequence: TGTGCCAGCAGCTTGGGACTAGGAGGCGAGCAGTACTTC. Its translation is CASSLGLGGEQYF.

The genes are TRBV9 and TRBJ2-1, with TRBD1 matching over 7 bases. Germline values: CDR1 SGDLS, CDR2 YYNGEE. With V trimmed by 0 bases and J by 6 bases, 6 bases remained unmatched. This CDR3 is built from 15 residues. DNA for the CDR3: TGTGCCAGCAGCGTAGTGGTGACAGGGATCAATGAGCAGTTCTTC. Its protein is CASSVVVTGINEQFF.

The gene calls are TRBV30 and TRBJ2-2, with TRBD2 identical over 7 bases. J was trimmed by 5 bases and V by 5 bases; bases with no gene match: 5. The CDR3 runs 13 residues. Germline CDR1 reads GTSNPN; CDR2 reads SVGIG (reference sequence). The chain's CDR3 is CAWASGGTGELFF. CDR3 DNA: TGTGCCTGGGCTAGCGGCGGGACCGGGGAGCTGTTTTTT.

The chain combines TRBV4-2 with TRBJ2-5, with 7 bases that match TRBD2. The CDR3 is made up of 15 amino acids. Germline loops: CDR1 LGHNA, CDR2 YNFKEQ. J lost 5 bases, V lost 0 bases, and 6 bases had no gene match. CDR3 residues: CASSQDLSGVETQYF. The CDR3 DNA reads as TGTGCCAGCAGCCAAGATCTGAGCGGGGTCGAGACCCAGTACTTC.

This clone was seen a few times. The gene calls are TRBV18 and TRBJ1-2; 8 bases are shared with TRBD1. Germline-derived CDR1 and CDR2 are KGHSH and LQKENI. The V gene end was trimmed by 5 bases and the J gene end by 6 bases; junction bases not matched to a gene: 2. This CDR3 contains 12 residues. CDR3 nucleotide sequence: TGTGCCAGCTCAGCGGACAGGGATGGCTACACCTTC. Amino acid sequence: CASSADRDGYTF.

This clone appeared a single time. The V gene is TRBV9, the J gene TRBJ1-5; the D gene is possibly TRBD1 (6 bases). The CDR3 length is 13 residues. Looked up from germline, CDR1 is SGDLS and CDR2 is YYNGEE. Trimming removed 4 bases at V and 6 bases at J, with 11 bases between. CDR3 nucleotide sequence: TGTGCCAGCAGCCCTAGGGGGTTTCAGCCCCAGCATTTT. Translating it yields CASSPRGFQPQHF.

The CDR3 protein is CASSQVARDRIYGYTF. CDR3 bases: TGCGCCAGCAGCCAAGTAGCACGGGACCGTATCTATGGCTACACCTTC. V usage is TRBV4-1 and J usage is TRBJ1-2; a possible D gene is TRBD1 (5 bases). The CDR3 is 16 residues long. Germline CDR1 MGHRA, CDR2 YSYEKL. V shed 1 base and J shed 4 bases, with 16 bases lying between them.

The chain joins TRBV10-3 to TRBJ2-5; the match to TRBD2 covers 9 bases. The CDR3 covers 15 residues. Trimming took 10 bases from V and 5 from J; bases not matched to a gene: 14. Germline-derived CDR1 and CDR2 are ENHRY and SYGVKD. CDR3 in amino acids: CATEPRREGLETQYF. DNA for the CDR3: TGTGCCACCGAGCCTCGGCGGGAGGGCCTGGAGACCCAGTACTTC.

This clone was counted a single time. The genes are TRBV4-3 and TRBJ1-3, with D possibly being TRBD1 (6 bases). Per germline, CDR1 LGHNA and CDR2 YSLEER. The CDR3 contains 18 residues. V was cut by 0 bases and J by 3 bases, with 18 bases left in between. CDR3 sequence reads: CASSQDPRTASLGNTIYF. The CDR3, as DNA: TGCGCCAGCAGCCAAGATCCCAGGACAGCTTCTCTTGGAAACACCATATATTTT.

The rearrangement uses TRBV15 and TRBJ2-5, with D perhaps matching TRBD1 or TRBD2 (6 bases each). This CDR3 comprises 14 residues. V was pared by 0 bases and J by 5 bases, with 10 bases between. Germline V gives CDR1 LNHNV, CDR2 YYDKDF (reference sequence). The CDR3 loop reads CATSRDSGAETQYF. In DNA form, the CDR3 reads TGTGCCACCAGCAGAGATTCGGGGGCGGAGACCCAGTACTTC.

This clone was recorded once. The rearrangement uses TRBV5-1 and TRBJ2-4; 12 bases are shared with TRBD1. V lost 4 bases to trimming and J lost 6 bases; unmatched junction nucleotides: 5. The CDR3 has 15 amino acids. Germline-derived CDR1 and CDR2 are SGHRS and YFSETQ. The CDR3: CASSGGQGASNIQYF. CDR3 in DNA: TGCGCCAGCAGCGGGGGACAGGGGGCCTCAAACATTCAGTACTTC.

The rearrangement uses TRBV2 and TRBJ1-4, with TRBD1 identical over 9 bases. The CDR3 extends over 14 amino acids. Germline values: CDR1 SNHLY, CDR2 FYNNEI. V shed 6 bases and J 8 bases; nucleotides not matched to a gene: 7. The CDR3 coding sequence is TGTGCCAGCAGGGAAACAGGGGGCCGAGAAAAACTGTTTTTT. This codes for CASRETGGREKLFF.

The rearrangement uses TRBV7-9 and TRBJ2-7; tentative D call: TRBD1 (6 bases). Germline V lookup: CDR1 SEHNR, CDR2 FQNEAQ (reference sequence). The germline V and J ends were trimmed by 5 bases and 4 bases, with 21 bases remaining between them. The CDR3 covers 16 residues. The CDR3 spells CASSQNQGKRIYEQYF. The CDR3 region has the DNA TGTGCCAGCAGCCAAAACCAGGGGAAGAGGATATACGAGCAGTACTTC. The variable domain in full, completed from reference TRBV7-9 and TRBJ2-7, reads DTGVSQNPRHKITKRGQNVTFRCDPISEHNRLYWYRQTLGQGPEFLTYFQNEAQLEKSRLLSDRFSAERPKGSFSTLEIQRTEQGDSAMYLCASSQNQGKRIYEQYFGPGTRLTVT.

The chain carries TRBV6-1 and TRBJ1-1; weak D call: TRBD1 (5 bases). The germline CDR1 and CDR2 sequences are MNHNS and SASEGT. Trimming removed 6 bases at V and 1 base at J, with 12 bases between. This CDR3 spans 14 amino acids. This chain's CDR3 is CASRTGGTNTEAFF. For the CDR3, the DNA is TGTGCCAGCAGGACTGGGGGGACGAACACTGAAGCTTTCTTT.

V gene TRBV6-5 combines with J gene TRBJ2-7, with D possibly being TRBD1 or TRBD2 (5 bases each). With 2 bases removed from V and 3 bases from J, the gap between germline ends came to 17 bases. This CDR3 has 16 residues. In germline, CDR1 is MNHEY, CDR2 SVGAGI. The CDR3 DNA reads TGTGCCAGCAGTTACGCCGGGGACCCCCGTTTCTACGAGCAGTACTTC. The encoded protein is CASSYAGDPRFYEQYF.

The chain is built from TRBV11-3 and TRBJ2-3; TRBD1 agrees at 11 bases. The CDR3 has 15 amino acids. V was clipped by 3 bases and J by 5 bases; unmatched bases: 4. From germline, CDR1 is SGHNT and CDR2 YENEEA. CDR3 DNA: TGTGCCAGCAGCTTCTCGGGACAGGGGGGAGATACGCAGTATTTT. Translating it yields CASSFSGQGGDTQYF.

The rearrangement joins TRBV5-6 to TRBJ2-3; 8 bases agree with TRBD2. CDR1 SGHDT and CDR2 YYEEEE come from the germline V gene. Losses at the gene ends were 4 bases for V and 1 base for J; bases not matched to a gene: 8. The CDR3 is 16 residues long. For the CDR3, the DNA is TGTGCCAGCAGCGAGACTAGCGATGGGGGCACAGATACGCAGTATTTT. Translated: CASSETSDGGTDTQYF. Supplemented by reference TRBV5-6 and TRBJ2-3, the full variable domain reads DAGVTQSPTHLIKTRGQQVTLRCSPKSGHDTVSWYQQALGQGPQFIFQYYEEEERQRGNFPDRFSGHQFPNYSSELNVNALLLGDSALYLCASSETSDGGTDTQYFGPGTRLTVL.

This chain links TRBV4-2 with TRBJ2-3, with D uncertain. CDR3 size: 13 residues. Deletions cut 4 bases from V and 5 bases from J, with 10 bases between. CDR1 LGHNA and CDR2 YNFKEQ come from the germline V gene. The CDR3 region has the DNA TGTGCCAGCAGCCTTTCGGCCCTAGATACGCAGTATTTT. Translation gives CASSLSALDTQYF.

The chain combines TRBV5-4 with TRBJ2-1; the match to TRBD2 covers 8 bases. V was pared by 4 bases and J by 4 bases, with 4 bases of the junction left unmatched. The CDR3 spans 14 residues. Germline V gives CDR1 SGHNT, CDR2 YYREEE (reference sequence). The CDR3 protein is CASSSGGSYNEQFF. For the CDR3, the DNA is TGTGCCAGCAGCAGCGGGGGTTCATACAATGAGCAGTTCTTC. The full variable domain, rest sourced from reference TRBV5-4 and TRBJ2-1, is ETGVTQSPTHLIKTRGQQVTLRCSSQSGHNTVSWYQQALGQGPQFIFQYYREEENGRGNFPPRFSGLQFPNYSSELNVNALELDDSALYLCASSSGGSYNEQFFGPGTRLTVL.

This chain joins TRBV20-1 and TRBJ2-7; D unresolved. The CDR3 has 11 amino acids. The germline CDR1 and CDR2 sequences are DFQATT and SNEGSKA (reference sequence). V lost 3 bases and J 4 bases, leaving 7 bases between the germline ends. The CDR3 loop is CSARRTYEQYF. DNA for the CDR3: TGCAGTGCTAGGAGAACGTACGAGCAGTACTTC.

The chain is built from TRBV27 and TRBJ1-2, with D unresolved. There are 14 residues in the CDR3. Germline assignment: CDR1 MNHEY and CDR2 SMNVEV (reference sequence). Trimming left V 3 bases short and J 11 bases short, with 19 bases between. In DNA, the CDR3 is TGTGCCAGCAGTTTGGTCCCGCCTTCCGTTCCGTACACCTTC. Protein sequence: CASSLVPPSVPYTF.

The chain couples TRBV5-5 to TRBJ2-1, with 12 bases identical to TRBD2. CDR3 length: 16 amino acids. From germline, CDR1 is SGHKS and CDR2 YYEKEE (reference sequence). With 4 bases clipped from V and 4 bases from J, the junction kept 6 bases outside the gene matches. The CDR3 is CASSQKTSGSYNEQFF. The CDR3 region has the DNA TGTGCCAGCAGCCAAAAGACTAGCGGGAGTTACAATGAGCAGTTCTTC.

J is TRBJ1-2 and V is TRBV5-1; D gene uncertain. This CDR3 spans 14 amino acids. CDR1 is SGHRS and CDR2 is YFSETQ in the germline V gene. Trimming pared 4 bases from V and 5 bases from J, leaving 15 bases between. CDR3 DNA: TGCGCCAGCAGCCCCGGACGTCCTAGTTATGGCTACACCTTC. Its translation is CASSPGRPSYGYTF.

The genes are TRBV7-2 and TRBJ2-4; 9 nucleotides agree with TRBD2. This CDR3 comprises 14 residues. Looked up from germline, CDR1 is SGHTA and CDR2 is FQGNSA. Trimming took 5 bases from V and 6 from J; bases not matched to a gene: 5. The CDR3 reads CASSILRGGNIQYF. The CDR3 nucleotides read TGTGCCAGCAGCATTTTGCGGGGGGGAAACATTCAGTACTTC.